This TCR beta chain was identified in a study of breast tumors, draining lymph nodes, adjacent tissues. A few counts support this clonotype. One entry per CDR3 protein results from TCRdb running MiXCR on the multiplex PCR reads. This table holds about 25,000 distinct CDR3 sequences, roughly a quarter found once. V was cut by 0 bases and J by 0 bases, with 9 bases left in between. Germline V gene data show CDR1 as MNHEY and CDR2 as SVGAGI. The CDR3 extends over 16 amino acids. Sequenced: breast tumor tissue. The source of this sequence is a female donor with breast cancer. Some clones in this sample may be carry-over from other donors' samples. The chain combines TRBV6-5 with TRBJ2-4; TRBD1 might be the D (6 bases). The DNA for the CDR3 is TGTGCCAGCAGTTACTCGGGGGCGGGAGCCAAAAACATTCAGTACTTC. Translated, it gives CASSYSGAGAKNIQYF.